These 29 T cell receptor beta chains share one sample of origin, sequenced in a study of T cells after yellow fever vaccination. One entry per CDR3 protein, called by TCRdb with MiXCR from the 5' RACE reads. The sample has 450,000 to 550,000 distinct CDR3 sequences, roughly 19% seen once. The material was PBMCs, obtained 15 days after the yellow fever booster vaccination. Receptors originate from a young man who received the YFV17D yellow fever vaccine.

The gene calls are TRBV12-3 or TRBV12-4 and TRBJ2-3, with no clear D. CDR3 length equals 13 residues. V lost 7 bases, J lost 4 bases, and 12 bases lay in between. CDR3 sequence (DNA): TGTGCCAGCACGAGGTGGGATTCAGATACGCAGTATTTT. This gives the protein CASTRWDSDTQYF.

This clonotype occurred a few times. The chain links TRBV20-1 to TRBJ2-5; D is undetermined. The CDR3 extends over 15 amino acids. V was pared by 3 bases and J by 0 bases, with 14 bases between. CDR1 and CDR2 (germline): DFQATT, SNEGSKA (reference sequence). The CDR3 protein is CSASLRPSNQETQYF. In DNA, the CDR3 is TGCAGTGCTAGTCTTCGCCCCTCCAACCAAGAGACCCAGTACTTC.

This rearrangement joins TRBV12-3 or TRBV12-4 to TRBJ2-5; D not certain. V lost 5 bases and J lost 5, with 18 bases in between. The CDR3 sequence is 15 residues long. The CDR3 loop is CASSPTGPLSETQYF. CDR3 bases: TGTGCCAGCAGTCCTACCGGACCGTTGTCGGAGACCCAGTACTTC.

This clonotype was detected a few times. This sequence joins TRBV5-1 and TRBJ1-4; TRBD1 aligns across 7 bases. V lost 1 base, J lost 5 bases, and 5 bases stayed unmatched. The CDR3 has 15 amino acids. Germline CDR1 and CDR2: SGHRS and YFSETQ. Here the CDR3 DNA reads TGCGCCAGCAGCTTGTCAGGGGGACCAAATGAAAAACTGTTTTTT. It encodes CASSLSGGPNEKLFF.

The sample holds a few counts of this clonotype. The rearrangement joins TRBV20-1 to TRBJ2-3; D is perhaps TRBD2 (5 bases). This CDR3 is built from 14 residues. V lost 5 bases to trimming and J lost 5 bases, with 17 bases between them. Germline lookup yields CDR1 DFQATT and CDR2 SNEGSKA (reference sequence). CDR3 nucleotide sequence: TGCAGTGCTTCCAGGACTGGGATTGGAGATACGCAGTATTTT. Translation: CSASRTGIGDTQYF.

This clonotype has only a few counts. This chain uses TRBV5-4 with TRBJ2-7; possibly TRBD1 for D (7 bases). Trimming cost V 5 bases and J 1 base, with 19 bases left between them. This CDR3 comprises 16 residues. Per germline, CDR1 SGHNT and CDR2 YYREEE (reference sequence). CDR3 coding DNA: TGTGCCAGCAGAGACGGCGGGACAGTGACTTCCTACGAGCAGTACTTC. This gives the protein CASRDGGTVTSYEQYF.

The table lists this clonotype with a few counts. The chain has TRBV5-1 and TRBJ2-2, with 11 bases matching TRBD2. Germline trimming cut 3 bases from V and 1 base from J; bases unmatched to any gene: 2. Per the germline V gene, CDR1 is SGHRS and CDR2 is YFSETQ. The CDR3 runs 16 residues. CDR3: CASSSGLAVNTGELFF. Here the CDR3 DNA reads TGCGCCAGCAGCTCGGGACTAGCGGTGAACACCGGGGAGCTGTTTTTT.

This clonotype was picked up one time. CDR3 loop: CSAKADEQYF. CDR3 coding DNA: TGCAGTGCTAAGGCGGACGAGCAGTACTTC. The gene calls are TRBV20-1 and TRBJ2-7, with D unresolved. The V gene lost 4 bases and the J gene lost 5 bases, with 6 bases spanning the gap. Germline loops: CDR1 DFQATT, CDR2 SNEGSKA (reference sequence). The CDR3 runs 10 residues.

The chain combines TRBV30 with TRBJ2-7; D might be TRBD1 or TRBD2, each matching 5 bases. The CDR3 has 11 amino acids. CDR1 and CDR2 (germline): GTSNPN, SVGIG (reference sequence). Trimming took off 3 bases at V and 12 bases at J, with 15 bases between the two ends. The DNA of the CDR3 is TGTGCCTGGAGCGGGGTCAGGGTCTGGTACTTC. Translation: CAWSGVRVWYF.

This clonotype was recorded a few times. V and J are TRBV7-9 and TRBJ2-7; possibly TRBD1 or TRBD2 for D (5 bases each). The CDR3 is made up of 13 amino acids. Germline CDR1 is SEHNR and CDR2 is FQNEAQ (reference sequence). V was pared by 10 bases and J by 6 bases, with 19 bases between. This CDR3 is CAIAEGLPGEQYF. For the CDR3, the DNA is TGTGCCATCGCAGAGGGGCTCCCAGGCGAGCAGTACTTC.

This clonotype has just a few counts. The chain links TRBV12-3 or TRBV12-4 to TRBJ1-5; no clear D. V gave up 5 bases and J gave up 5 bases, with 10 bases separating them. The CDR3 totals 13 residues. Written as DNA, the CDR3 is TGTGCCAGCAGTGCATCAACTGATCAGCCCCAGCATTTT. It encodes CASSASTDQPQHF.

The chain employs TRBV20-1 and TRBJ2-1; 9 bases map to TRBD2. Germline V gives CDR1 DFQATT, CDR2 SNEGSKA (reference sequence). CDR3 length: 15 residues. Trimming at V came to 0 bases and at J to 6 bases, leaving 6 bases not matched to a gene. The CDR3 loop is CSARDSGSVSNEQFF. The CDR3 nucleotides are TGCAGTGCTAGAGATAGCGGGAGCGTTTCCAATGAGCAGTTCTTC.

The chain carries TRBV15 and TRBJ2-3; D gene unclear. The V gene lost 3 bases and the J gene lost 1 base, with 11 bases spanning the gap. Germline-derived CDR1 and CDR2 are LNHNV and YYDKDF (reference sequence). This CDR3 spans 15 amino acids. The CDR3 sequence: CATSRGVGRTDTQYF. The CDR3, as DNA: TGTGCCACCAGCAGGGGTGTTGGTCGCACAGATACGCAGTATTTT. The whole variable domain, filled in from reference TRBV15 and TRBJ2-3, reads DAMVIQNPRYQVTQFGKPVTLSCSQTLNHNVMYWYQQKSSQAPKLLFHYYDKDFNNEADTPDNFQSRRPNTSFCFLDIRSPGLGDTAMYLCATSRGVGRTDTQYFGPGTRLTVL.

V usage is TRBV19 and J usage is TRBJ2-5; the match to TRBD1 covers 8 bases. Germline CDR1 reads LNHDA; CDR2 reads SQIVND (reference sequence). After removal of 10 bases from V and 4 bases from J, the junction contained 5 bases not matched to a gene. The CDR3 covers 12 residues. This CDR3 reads CATKGQVETQYF. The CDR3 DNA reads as TGTGCCACCAAGGGACAGGTAGAGACCCAGTACTTC.

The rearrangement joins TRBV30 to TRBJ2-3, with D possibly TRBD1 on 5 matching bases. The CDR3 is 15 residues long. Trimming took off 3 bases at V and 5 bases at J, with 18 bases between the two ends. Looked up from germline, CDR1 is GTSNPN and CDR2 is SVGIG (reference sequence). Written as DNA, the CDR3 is TGTGCCTGGAGCCCCTCCAGGGATGTGGTAGATACGCAGTATTTT. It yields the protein CAWSPSRDVVDTQYF.

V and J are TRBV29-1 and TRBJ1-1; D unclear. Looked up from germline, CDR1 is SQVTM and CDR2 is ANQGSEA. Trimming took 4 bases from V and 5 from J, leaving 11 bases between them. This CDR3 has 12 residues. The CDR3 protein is CSVVRARTEAFF. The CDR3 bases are TGCAGCGTTGTTAGGGCGAGGACTGAAGCTTTCTTT.

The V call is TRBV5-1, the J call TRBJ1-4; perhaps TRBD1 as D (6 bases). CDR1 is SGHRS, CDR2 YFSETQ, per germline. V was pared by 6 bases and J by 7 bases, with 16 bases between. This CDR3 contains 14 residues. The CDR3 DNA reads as TGCGCCAGCAAGGGACTAATACAGGGTGAAAAACTGTTTTTT. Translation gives CASKGLIQGEKLFF.

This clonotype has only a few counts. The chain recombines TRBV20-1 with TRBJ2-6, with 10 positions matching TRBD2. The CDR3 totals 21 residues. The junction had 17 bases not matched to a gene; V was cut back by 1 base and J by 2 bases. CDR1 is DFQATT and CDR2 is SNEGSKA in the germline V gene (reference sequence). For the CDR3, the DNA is TGCAGTGCTAGAGTCTTTAGCGGGAGGTCCCCTCTTTTTCCTGGGGCCAACGTCCTGACTTTC. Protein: CSARVFSGRSPLFPGANVLTF.

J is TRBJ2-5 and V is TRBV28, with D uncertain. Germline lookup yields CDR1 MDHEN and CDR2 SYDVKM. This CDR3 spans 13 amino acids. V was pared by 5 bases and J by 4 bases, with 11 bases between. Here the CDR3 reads CASSLPWGETQYF. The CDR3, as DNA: TGTGCCAGCAGTCTACCCTGGGGAGAGACCCAGTACTTC.

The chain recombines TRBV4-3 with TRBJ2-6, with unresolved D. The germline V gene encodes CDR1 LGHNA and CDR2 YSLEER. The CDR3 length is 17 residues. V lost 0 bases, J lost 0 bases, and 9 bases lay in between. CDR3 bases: TGCGCCAGCAGCCAAGAGGTAGTTACCTCTGGGGCCAACGTCCTGACTTTC. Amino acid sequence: CASSQEVVTSGANVLTF.

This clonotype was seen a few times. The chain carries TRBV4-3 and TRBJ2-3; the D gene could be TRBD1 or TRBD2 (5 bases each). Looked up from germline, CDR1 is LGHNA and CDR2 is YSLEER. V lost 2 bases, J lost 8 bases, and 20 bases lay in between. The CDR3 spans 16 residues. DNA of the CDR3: TGCGCCAGCAGCCAAAGTCCCGGGACGCCCTGGGTTACGCAGTATTTT. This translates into CASSQSPGTPWVTQYF.

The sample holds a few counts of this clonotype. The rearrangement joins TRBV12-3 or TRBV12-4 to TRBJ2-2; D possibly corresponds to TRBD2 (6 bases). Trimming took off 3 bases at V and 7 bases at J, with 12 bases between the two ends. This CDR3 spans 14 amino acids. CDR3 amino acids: CASSLGGSDGELFF. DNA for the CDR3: TGTGCCAGCAGTTTGGGAGGATCAGACGGGGAGCTGTTTTTT.

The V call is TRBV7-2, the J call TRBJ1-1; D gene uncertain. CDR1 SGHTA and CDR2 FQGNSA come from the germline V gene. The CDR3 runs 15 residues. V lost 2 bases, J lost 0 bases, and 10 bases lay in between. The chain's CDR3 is CASSLMGSMNTEAFF. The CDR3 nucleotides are TGTGCCAGCAGCTTAATGGGCAGCATGAACACTGAAGCTTTCTTT.

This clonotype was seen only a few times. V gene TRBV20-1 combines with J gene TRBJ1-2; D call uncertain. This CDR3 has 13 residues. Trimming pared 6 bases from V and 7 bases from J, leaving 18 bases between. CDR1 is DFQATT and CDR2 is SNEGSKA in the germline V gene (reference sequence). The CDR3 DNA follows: TGCAGTGCCCTGGGAGAGGCACATCCTGGCTACACCTTC. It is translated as CSALGEAHPGYTF.

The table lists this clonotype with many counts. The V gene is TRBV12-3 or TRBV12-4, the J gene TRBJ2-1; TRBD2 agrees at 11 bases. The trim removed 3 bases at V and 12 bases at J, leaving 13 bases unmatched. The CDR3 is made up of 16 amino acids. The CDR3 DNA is TGTGCCAGCAGTTTCGGGATGACTAGCGGGAACCCTGGGCAGTTCTTC. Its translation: CASSFGMTSGNPGQFF.

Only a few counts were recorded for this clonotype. In nucleotides, the CDR3 is TGCAGTGCTAGAGGCCTAGACCGATTGGGGTCCTACAATGAGCAGTTCTTC. The encoded protein is CSARGLDRLGSYNEQFF. V and J are TRBV20-1 and TRBJ2-1; no definite D call. The CDR3 has 17 residues. Germline CDR1 and CDR2: DFQATT and SNEGSKA (reference sequence). V lost 1 base and J lost 1, with 17 bases in between.

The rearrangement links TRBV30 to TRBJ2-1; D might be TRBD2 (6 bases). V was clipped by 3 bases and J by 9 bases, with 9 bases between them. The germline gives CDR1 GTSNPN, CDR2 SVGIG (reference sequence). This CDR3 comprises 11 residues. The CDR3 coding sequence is TGTGCCTGGAGCGGGAGAGGTGAGCAGTTCTTC. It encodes CAWSGRGEQFF.

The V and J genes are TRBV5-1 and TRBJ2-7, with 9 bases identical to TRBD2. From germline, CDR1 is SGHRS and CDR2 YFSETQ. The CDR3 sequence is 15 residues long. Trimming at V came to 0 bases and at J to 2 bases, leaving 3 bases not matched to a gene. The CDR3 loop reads CASSLAGGRAYEQYF. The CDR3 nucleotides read TGCGCCAGCAGCTTGGCCGGCGGGAGGGCCTACGAGCAGTACTTC.

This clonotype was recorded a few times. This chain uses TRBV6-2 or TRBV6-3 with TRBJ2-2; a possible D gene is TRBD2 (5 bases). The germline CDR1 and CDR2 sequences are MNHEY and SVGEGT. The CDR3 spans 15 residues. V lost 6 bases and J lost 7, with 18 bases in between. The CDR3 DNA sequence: TGTGCCAGCAGAGCGTGGATGGGAGACGGCGGGGAGCTGTTTTTT. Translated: CASRAWMGDGGELFF.